What follows describes a single TCR beta chain. The source of the sample is a study of OX40 agonist ivuxolimab in advanced cancers. The repertoire was sequenced with immunoSEQ multiplex PCR; TCRdb's copy has only in-frame clones and lacks some. Of about 94,000 clones listed, around 87% are singletons. Material: CD4+ or CD8+ T cells sorted from blood, obtained in a trial of the OX40 agonist ivuxolimab. The receptor's source is an adult with an advanced solid tumor such as melanoma, head and neck, liver or kidney cancer.

CDR3 DNA sequence: TGTGCCAGCAGCTTAGGCGGGGGTAGTTACAATGAGCAGTTCTTC. As protein: CASSLGGGSYNEQFF. J is TRBJ2-1 and V is TRBV7-2, with 7 positions matching TRBD2. V shed 1 base and J 4 bases; nucleotides not matched to a gene: 4. Germline V gene data show CDR1 as SGHTA and CDR2 as FQGNSA. The CDR3 extends over 15 amino acids.